This passage covers 11 T cell receptor beta chains from one sample sequenced in a study of cytomegalovirus exposure and HLA in healthy donors (dated by TCRdb to 2016 to 2017). The library came from the immunoSEQ multiplex PCR assay. A mixture of 60 forward primers for TCR Vbeta segments and 13 reverse primers for TCR Jbeta segments was used in the multiplex PCR. TCRdb took this table from immuneACCESS and kept in-frame rearrangements with V and J called. Such tables lack part of the clones; where checked against another copy, unresolved V genes explain under half of the gap, and the rest is unexplained. The table for this sample lists about 140,000 clones; around three quarters of them were counted only once. The top ten constitute 6.8% of the sample. Sequenced sample: PBMCs. The origin of the receptors is a man aged 35 to 55 in good health and CMV-seropositive.

V and J are TRBV18 and TRBJ2-3; 9 bases align to TRBD2. Unmatched junction bases numbered 13, after V lost 1 base and J lost 2 bases. The CDR3 loop spans 19 amino acids. Germline CDR1 reads KGHSH; CDR2 reads LQKENI. The CDR3 DNA reads TGTGCCAGCTCACCACTGCCCTGGACTAGCGATCGATTCACAGATACGCAGTATTTT. Its protein is CASSPLPWTSDRFTDTQYF.

The CDR3 DNA reads TGTGCCAGCAGTTTGGGTTGGACAGGGGACCCGGGAGGCTATGGCTACACCTTC. The encoded protein is CASSLGWTGDPGGYGYTF. The J gene is TRBJ1-2, the V gene TRBV27, with TRBD1 matching 9 bases. CDR3 length: 18 amino acids. After removal of 3 bases from V and 4 bases from J, the junction contained 15 bases not matched to a gene. Germline values: CDR1 MNHEY, CDR2 SMNVEV (reference sequence).

The chain is built from TRBV5-3 and TRBJ2-5; 8 bases map to TRBD1. TRBV5-3 is reported as an ORF; its role is uncertain. This CDR3 has 16 residues. The trim removed 1 base at V and 5 bases at J, leaving 10 bases unmatched. The CDR3 bases are TGTGCCAGAAGCTTGTTTCAGGGGGCGGATTTGGAGACCCAGTACTTC. Its protein product is CARSLFQGADLETQYF.

CDR3 DNA sequence: TGTGCCAGCAGTTACCGAGACAGGTCTGGCTATGGCTACACCTTC. Translating it yields CASSYRDRSGYGYTF. The chain combines TRBV6-6 with TRBJ1-2; D may be TRBD1 (6 bases). Trimming left V 2 bases short and J 4 bases short, with 14 bases between. Germline loops: CDR1 MNHNY, CDR2 SVGAGI (reference sequence). The CDR3 is made up of 15 amino acids.

The CDR3 region is CASSQTVQGFMNTEAFF. The CDR3 DNA follows: TGCGCCAGCAGCCAGACAGTACAGGGGTTTATGAACACTGAAGCTTTCTTT. The rearrangement links TRBV4-1 to TRBJ1-1, with TRBD1 matching over 7 bases. V lost 3 bases and J lost 0; bases outside the gene matches: 10. Per germline, CDR1 MGHRA and CDR2 YSYEKL. This CDR3 is built from 17 residues.

The J gene is TRBJ1-1, the V gene TRBV2; 8 positions match TRBD1. V dropped 6 bases and J dropped 5; count of bases not matched to a gene: 5. Germline loops: CDR1 SNHLY, CDR2 FYNNEI. The CDR3 extends over 13 amino acids. In DNA, the CDR3 is TGTGCCAGCAGCGCGGACAGGGATACTGAAGCTTTCTTT. Encoded protein: CASSADRDTEAFF.

This chain links TRBV2 with TRBJ2-2; 13 nucleotides agree with TRBD2. This CDR3 comprises 16 residues. The V gene end was trimmed by 6 bases and the J gene end by 2 bases; junction bases not matched to a gene: 3. CDR1 and CDR2 from the germline V gene are SNHLY and FYNNEI. The CDR3 bases are TGTGCCAGCAGAGGGACTAGCGGGATCAACACCGGGGAGCTGTTTTTT. Translated: CASRGTSGINTGELFF.

V gene TRBV7-8 combines with J gene TRBJ1-5; D is perhaps TRBD1 (5 bases). Deletions cut 4 bases from V and 5 bases from J, with 15 bases between. The CDR3 loop spans 15 amino acids. Germline assignment: CDR1 SGHVS and CDR2 FQNEAQ. CDR3 residues: CASSSRRSTDQPQHF. The CDR3 DNA sequence: TGTGCCAGCAGCTCTAGGCGGTCGACAGATCAGCCCCAGCATTTT.

V and J are TRBV15 and TRBJ1-1, with 8 nucleotides matching TRBD1. Germline assignment: CDR1 LNHNV and CDR2 YYDKDF (reference sequence). With 0 bases clipped from V and 4 bases from J, the junction kept 13 bases outside the gene matches. CDR3 length: 18 residues. CDR3 region: CATSRDPRQQGARTEAFF. DNA of the CDR3: TGTGCCACCAGCAGAGATCCTCGGCAGCAGGGGGCGCGCACTGAAGCTTTCTTT. The full variable domain, its missing parts supplied by reference TRBV15 and TRBJ1-1, is DAMVIQNPRYQVTQFGKPVTLSCSQTLNHNVMYWYQQKSSQAPKLLFHYYDKDFNNEADTPDNFQSRRPNTSFCFLDIRSPGLGDTAMYLCATSRDPRQQGARTEAFFGQGTRLTVV.

This clone turned up a few times. This chain links TRBV29-1 with TRBJ1-2; 8 nucleotides align to TRBD1. Germline V lookup: CDR1 SQVTM, CDR2 ANQGSEA. Germline trimming cut 4 bases from V and 4 bases from J; bases unmatched to any gene: 8. The CDR3 covers 14 residues. The CDR3 bases are TGCAGCGTTGTTCCGGACAGGGCTGGCTATGGCTACACCTTC. Translating it yields CSVVPDRAGYGYTF.

V usage is TRBV7-2 and J usage is TRBJ2-6; TRBD1 is a possible D gene (6 bases). Looked up from germline, CDR1 is SGHTA and CDR2 is FQGNSA. V was pared by 5 bases and J by 6 bases, with 17 bases between. The CDR3 length is 16 residues. CDR3 loop: CASSLTRGAEANVLTF. In DNA form, the CDR3 reads TGTGCCAGCAGCCTAACCAGGGGCGCTGAGGCCAACGTCCTGACTTTC. The variable domain in full, with the rest retrieved from reference TRBV7-2 and TRBJ2-6, is GAGVSQSPSNKVTEKGKDVELRCDPISGHTALYWYRQSLGQGLEFLIYFQGNSAPDKSGLPSDRFSAERTGGSVSTLTIQRTQQEDSAVYLCASSLTRGAEANVLTFGAGSRLTVL.